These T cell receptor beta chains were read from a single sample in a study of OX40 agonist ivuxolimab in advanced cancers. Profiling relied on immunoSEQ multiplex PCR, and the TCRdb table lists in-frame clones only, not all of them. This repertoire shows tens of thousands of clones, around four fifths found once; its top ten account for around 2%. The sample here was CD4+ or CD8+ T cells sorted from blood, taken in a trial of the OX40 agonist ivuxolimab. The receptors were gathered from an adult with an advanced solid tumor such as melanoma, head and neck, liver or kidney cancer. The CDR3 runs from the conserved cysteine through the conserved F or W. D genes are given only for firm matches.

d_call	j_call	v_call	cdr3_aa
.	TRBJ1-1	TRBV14	CASSQPGLRRGNTEAFF
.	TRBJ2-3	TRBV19	CASSYPTSGDFLTADTQYF
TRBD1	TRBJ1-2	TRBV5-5	CASSSTGQSYGYTF
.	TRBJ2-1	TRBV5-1	CASSQLFGEQFF
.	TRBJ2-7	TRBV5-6	CASSLNWVEQYF
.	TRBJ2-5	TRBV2	CASSESGVVETQYF
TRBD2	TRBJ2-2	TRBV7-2	CASSRGLAGGPGTGELFF
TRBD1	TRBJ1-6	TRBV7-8	CASSLGEGGSNSPLHF
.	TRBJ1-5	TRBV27	CASRRAGYQPQHF
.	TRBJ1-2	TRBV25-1	CASSEVGGSSVYGYTF
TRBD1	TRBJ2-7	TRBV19	CASSIESVTGGYYEQYF
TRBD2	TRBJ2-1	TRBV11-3	CASSLGAGGGYEQFF
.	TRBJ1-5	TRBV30	CAWSVDSLPQHF
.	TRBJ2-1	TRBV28	CASSLSLRTSIF
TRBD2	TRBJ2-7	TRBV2	CASSDGSGRQYF
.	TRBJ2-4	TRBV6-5	CASTDKSGPFQYF
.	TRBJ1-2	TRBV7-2	CASSLGTQAGSGYTF
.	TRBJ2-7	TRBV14	CASSRGPPYEQYF
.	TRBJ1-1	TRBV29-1	CSGLPGTPRATEAFF
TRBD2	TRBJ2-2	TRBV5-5	CASSFTSDTNTGELFF
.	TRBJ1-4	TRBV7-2	CASSLAGAEEKLFF
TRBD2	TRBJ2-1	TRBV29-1	CSVQGLAGGPTAGNEQFF
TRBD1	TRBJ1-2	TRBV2	CASSENRGANYGYTF
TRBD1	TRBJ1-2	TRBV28	CASSSWEGQFNYGYTF
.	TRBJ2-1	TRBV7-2	CASSLAAGNNEQFF
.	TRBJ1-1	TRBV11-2	CASSTSLAGFTEAFF
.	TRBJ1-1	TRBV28	CASRRSGGNTEAFF
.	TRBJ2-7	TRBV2	CASRFRAGSSYEQYF
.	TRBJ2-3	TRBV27	CASSRRDATDTQYF
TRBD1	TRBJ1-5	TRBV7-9	CASSLGQGDESNQPQHF
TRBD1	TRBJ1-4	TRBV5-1	CASSLVGQPNEKLFF
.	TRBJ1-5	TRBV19	CASSLIQGRNQPQHF
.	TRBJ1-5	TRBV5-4	CASSLDPSKPQHF
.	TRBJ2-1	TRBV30	CAWSGQGGEQFF
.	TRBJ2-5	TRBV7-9	CASNTGAREGETQYF
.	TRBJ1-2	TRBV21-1	CASIFSPARFLPMPNYGYTF
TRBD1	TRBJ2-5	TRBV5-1	CASSWGDRGVETQYF
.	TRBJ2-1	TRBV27	CASSLTQGILFF
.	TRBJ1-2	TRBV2	CASSVRGAANYGYTF
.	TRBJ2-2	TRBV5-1	CASSLLQGAGELFF
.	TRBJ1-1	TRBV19	CASSTTRSPNTEAFF
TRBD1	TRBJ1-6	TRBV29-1	CSAGQGGNSPLHF
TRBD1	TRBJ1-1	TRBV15	CATSWGQGALTEAFF
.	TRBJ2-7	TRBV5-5	CASSLALMGRDYEQYF
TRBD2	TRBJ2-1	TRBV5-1	CASSLGGTSGTDEQFF
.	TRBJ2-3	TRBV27	CASSPNGRRPTDTQYF
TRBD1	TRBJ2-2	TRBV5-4	CASRTGGENTGELFF
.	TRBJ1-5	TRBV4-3	CASSQDPAPQPQHF
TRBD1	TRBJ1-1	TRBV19	CASSMPAGGVTEAFF
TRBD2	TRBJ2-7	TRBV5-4	CASSSGGSGSYEQYF
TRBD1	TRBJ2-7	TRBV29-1	CSVVGQGDYEQYF
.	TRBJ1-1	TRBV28	CASRLRVANTEAFF
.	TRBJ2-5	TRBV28	CASSPSVSQETQYF
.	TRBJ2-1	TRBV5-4	CASSPGQTSYNEQFF
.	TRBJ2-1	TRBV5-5	CASSFGLERFQFF
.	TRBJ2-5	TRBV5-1	CASSLTWQETQYF